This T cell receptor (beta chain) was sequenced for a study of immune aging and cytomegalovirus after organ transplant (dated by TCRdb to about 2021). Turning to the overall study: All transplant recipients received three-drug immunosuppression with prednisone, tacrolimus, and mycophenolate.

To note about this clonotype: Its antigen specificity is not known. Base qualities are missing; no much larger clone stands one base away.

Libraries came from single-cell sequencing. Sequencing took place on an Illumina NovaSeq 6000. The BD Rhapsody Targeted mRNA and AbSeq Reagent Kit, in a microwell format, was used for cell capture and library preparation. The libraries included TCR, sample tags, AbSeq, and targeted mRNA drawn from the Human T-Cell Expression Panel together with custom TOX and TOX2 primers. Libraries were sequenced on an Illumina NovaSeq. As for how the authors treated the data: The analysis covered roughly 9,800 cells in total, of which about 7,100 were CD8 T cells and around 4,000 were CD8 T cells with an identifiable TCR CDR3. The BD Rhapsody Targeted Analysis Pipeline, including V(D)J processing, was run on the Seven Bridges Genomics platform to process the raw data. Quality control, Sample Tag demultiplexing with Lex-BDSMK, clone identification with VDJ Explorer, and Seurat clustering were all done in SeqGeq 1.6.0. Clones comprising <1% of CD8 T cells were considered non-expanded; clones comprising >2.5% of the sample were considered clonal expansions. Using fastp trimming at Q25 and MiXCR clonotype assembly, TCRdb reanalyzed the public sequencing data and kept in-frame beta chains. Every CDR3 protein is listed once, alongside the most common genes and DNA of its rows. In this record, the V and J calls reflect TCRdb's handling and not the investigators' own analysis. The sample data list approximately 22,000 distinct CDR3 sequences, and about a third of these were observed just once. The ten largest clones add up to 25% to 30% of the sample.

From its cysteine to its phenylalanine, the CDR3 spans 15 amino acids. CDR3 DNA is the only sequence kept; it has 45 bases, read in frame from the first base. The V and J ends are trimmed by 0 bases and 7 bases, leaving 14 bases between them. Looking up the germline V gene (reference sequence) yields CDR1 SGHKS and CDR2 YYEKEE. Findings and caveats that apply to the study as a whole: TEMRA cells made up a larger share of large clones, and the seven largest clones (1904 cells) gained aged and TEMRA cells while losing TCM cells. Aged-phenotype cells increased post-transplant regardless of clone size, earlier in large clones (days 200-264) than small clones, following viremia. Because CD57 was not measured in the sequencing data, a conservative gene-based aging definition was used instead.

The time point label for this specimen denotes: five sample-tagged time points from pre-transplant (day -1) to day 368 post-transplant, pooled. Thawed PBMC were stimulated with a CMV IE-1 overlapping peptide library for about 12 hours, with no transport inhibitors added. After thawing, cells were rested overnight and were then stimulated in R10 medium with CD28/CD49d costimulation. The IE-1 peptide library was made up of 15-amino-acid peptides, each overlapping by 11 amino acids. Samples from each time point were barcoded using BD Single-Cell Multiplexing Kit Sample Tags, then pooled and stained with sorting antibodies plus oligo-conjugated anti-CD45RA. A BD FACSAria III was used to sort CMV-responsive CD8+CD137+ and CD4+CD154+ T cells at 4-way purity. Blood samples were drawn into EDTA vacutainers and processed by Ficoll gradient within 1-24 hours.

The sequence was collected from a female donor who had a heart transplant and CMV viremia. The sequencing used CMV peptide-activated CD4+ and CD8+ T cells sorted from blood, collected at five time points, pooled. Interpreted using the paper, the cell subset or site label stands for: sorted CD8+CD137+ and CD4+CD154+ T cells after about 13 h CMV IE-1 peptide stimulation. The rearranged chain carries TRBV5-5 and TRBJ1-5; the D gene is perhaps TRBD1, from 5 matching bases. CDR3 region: CASSLGPGGGQPQHF. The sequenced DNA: TGTGCCAGCAGCTTGGGACCCGGGGGGGGGCAGCCCCAGCATTTT.